This entry lists 17 T cell receptor beta chains sequenced from one sample in a study of CD8 T cells in ankylosing spondylitis. TCRdb reanalysed the 5' RACE reads using MiXCR and keeps one entry per CDR3 protein. Of approximately 180,000 distinct CDR3 sequences listed, about 20% are singletons. Sample: blood, either unsorted or a sorted T cell fraction (not recorded which). The receptors were sampled from a male donor aged 10-29 years with ankylosing spondylitis or in good health (not recorded which).

This clonotype has a handful of counts. The chain is built from TRBV15 and TRBJ2-7; 12 positions match TRBD2. Trimming removed 2 bases from V and 3 bases from J; junction bases left unmatched: 2. Germline-derived CDR1 and CDR2 are LNHNV and YYDKDF (reference sequence). This CDR3 region has 15 residues. The CDR3 region has the DNA TGTGCCACCAGCAGACCGACTAGCGGGGGCTACGAGCAGTACTTC. It encodes CATSRPTSGGYEQYF.

This clonotype was counted ten times or more. CDR3 sequence (DNA): TGTGCCAGCACCGTCTTCCCCCCTAGCGGGAGGGCCCGAGAGACCCAGTACTTC. Residues: CASTVFPPSGRARETQYF. This chain uses TRBV7-8 with TRBJ2-5; TRBD2 aligns across 12 bases. Germline V lookup: CDR1 SGHVS, CDR2 FQNEAQ. The CDR3 sequence is 18 residues long. J gave up 4 bases and V 7 bases, and 16 bases lay outside the gene matches.

This clonotype was picked up one time. The V call is TRBV20-1, the J call TRBJ2-3; D is unresolved. V dropped 4 bases and J dropped 5 bases, with 16 bases sitting between them. The CDR3 runs to 14 residues. The germline V gene has CDR1 DFQATT and CDR2 SNEGSKA (reference sequence). The CDR3 spells CSATPPTARDTQYF. The CDR3 coding sequence is TGCAGTGCTACGCCTCCAACCGCACGAGATACGCAGTATTTT.

This clonotype was recorded many times. The gene calls are TRBV20-1 and TRBJ1-3, with no clear D. The CDR3 has 16 amino acids. Trimming stripped 0 bases from V and 4 bases from J, with 16 bases between. Looked up from germline, CDR1 is DFQATT and CDR2 is SNEGSKA (reference sequence). The CDR3 spells CSARDPLSGSGNTIYF. The CDR3 DNA sequence: TGCAGTGCTAGAGATCCTCTATCGGGGTCCGGAAACACCATATATTTT.

This clonotype was picked up many times. The genes are TRBV29-1 and TRBJ2-2; 7 bases map to TRBD2. After removal of 5 bases from V and 0 bases from J, the junction contained 15 bases not matched to a gene. This CDR3 spans 18 amino acids. Germline values: CDR1 SQVTM, CDR2 ANQGSEA. CDR3 residues: CSVLDHSGLGSNTGELFF. Written as DNA, the CDR3 is TGCAGCGTTTTGGACCATTCAGGACTAGGCTCGAACACCGGGGAGCTGTTTTTT.

This clonotype was observed at least ten times. V and J are TRBV12-3 or TRBV12-4 and TRBJ2-7; weak D call: TRBD2 (6 bases). The CDR3 length is 15 residues. Trimming removed 6 bases at V and 4 bases at J, with 19 bases between. DNA for the CDR3: TGTGCCAGCAGCCCAGGACTGGGACTCGGGTACGAGCAGTACTTC. Protein sequence: CASSPGLGLGYEQYF.

This clonotype showed up many times. CDR3 sequence (DNA): TGTGCCAGCAGCCTCGAGGGGGAGCGGGAGGGGGCGGATACGCAGTATTTT. Its translation: CASSLEGEREGADTQYF. The rearrangement links TRBV4-2 to TRBJ2-3, with 10 bases that match TRBD2. CDR1 and CDR2 (germline): LGHNA, YNFKEQ. V dropped 4 bases and J dropped 6; count of bases not matched to a gene: 13. This CDR3 is 17 amino acids long.

This clonotype was found many times. The genes are TRBV4-2 and TRBJ2-2; a possible D gene is TRBD1 (6 bases). Per germline, CDR1 LGHNA and CDR2 YNFKEQ. The germline V and J ends were trimmed by 11 bases and 5 bases, with 15 bases remaining between them. The CDR3 is 13 residues long. The CDR3 sequence: CAVSGVQTGELFF. The CDR3 region has the DNA TGTGCCGTGTCAGGGGTTCAGACCGGGGAGCTGTTTTTT.

The chain recombines TRBV6-1 with TRBJ2-7; D is possibly TRBD2 (6 bases). Trimming stripped 5 bases from V and 7 bases from J, with 9 bases between. Per the germline V gene, CDR1 is MNHNS and CDR2 is SASEGT. The CDR3 has 11 residues. The CDR3 bases are TGTGCCAGCAGTCTTGCGGGGGAGCAGTACGTC. It codes for CASSLAGEQYV.

This clonotype showed up many times. The rearrangement links TRBV18 to TRBJ2-7, with 7 bases identical to TRBD1. After removal of 6 bases from V and 4 bases from J, the junction contained 6 bases not matched to a gene. Germline values: CDR1 KGHSH, CDR2 LQKENI. The CDR3 sequence is 13 residues long. CDR3 in DNA: TGTGCCAGCTCCTATCAACAGGGGTACGAGCAGTACGTC. It yields the protein CASSYQQGYEQYV.

This clonotype was seen many times. This sequence joins TRBV5-1 and TRBJ1-4; tentative D call: TRBD1 (6 bases). CDR3 size: 14 residues. Germline assignment: CDR1 SGHRS and CDR2 YFSETQ. V was clipped by 4 bases and J by 8 bases, with 15 bases between them. This CDR3 reads CASSPTTTGEKLFF. In DNA form, the CDR3 reads TGCGCCAGCAGCCCAACCACCACAGGGGAAAAACTGTTTTTT.

This clonotype was detected many times. The rearrangement joins TRBV7-9 to TRBJ1-2; weak D call: TRBD1 (5 bases). The germline V and J ends were trimmed by 1 base and 8 bases, with 8 bases remaining between them. The CDR3 length is 12 residues. The germline V gene encodes CDR1 SEHNR and CDR2 FQNEAQ (reference sequence). The CDR3 is CASSLGDSGYTF. In DNA, the CDR3 is TGTGCCAGCAGCTTAGGGGACTCGGGCTACACCTTC.

The J gene is TRBJ2-7, the V gene TRBV9; 16 bases align to TRBD2. V shed 3 bases, J shed 7 bases, and the junction held 7 bases outside the gene matches. Germline V gene sequence: CDR1 SGDLS, CDR2 YYNGEE. The CDR3 has 16 amino acids. The CDR3 nucleotides read TGTGCCAGCAGCGCAGGGACTAGCGGGAGGGCCCGGGAGCAGTACTTC. Translation gives CASSAGTSGRAREQYF.

The rearrangement uses TRBV25-1 and TRBJ2-1; D may match TRBD1 or TRBD2 (6 bases each). Germline V CDR1 and CDR2: MGHDK, SYGVNS. The CDR3 runs to 15 residues. The V gene lost 8 bases and the J gene lost 4 bases, with 18 bases spanning the gap. The CDR3 protein is CASGPLRGTYNEQFF. The CDR3 DNA follows: TGTGCCAGCGGCCCCCTCCGCGGGACATACAATGAGCAGTTCTTC.

The chain is built from TRBV5-4 and TRBJ2-1; 13 nucleotides match TRBD2. Trimming at V came to 4 bases and at J to 9 bases, leaving 7 bases not matched to a gene. CDR1 is SGHNT, CDR2 YYREEE, per germline (reference sequence). This CDR3 spans 15 amino acids. CDR3 DNA: TGTGCCAGCAGCCCCGGACTAGCGGGAGCGGGTGAGCAGTTCTTC. Protein product: CASSPGLAGAGEQFF.

This clonotype was found many times. The rearrangement joins TRBV20-1 to TRBJ2-3; TRBD1 matches at 9 bases. V lost 6 bases, J lost 3 bases, and 4 bases stayed unmatched. The CDR3 loop spans 13 amino acids. Germline lookup yields CDR1 DFQATT and CDR2 SNEGSKA (reference sequence). CDR3 region: CSAGQGITDTQYF. CDR3 sequence (DNA): TGCAGTGCGGGACAGGGTATTACAGATACGCAGTATTTT.

This chain joins TRBV12-3 or TRBV12-4 and TRBJ2-3; 9 nucleotides align to TRBD2. The ends lost 3 bases at V and 2 bases at J; junction bases unmatched: 3. The CDR3 loop spans 15 amino acids. CDR3 loop: CASSLSSGDTDTQYF. CDR3 nucleotides: TGTGCCAGCAGTTTGTCTAGCGGGGACACAGATACGCAGTATTTT.